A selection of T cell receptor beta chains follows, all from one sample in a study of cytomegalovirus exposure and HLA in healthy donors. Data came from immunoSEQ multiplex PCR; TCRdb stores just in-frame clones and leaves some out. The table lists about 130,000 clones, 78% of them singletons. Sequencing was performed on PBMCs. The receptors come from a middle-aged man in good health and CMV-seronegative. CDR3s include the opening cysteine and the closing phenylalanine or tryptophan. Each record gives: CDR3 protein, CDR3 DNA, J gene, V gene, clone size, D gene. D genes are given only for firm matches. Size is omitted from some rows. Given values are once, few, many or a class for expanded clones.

CDR3 protein: CASSWGQGVQYGYTF; CDR3 DNA: TGTGCCAGCAGCTGGGGACAGGGGGTTCAATATGGCTACACCTTC; J gene: TRBJ1-2; V gene: TRBV7-2; clone size: -; D gene: TRBD1
CDR3 protein: CASRTGRQLSDTQYF; CDR3 DNA: TGTGCCAGCAGAACAGGGCGCCAACTTTCAGATACGCAGTATTTT; J gene: TRBJ2-3; V gene: TRBV28; clone size: once; D gene: -
CDR3 protein: CASSLSGAGNSPLHF; CDR3 DNA: TGTGCCAGCAGTTTATCAGGGGCAGGTAATTCACCCCTCCACTTT; J gene: TRBJ1-6; V gene: TRBV27; clone size: -; D gene: -
CDR3 protein: CASSLATPQEYYYEQYF; CDR3 DNA: TGTGCCAGCAGCTTAGCAACACCCCAGGAATATTACTACGAGCAGTACTTC; J gene: TRBJ2-7; V gene: TRBV11-2; clone size: -; D gene: -
CDR3 protein: CASSLVPLTGEGSPLHF; CDR3 DNA: TGCGCCAGCAGCTTGGTTCCCCTGACAGGTGAGGGGTCACCCCTCCACTTT; J gene: TRBJ1-6; V gene: TRBV5-1; clone size: -; D gene: -
CDR3 protein: CASSQDRWSEKLFF; CDR3 DNA: TGTGCCAGCAGCCAGGACAGGTGGTCTGAAAAACTGTTTTTT; J gene: TRBJ1-4; V gene: TRBV7-9; clone size: -; D gene: TRBD1
CDR3 protein: CASSSRDRGTDTQYF; CDR3 DNA: TGTGCCAGCAGCTCCCGGGACAGGGGCACAGATACGCAGTATTTT; J gene: TRBJ2-3; V gene: TRBV7-9; clone size: -; D gene: TRBD1
CDR3 protein: CASSVVGQGGLDTQYF; CDR3 DNA: TGTGCCAGCAGCGTAGTGGGACAGGGAGGTCTTGATACGCAGTATTTT; J gene: TRBJ2-3; V gene: TRBV9; clone size: once; D gene: TRBD1
CDR3 protein: CASSYSSLGRTHEQFF; CDR3 DNA: TGTGCCAGCAGTTACTCGTCACTCGGGAGGACACATGAGCAGTTCTTC; J gene: TRBJ2-1; V gene: TRBV6-5; clone size: -; D gene: TRBD2
CDR3 protein: CASSEGEGSYNSPLHF; CDR3 DNA: TGTGCCAGCAGTGAAGGGGAGGGTTCCTATAATTCACCCCTCCACTTT; J gene: TRBJ1-6; V gene: TRBV6-1; clone size: few; D gene: -
CDR3 protein: CASSESWTGEQYF; CDR3 DNA: TGTGCCAGCAGTGAATCATGGACGGGAGAGCAGTACTTC; J gene: TRBJ2-7; V gene: TRBV2; clone size: -; D gene: -
CDR3 protein: CASSILGQNIYEQYF; CDR3 DNA: TGCGCCAGCAGTATTCTGGGACAGAATATCTACGAGCAGTACTTC; J gene: TRBJ2-7; V gene: TRBV5-1; clone size: -; D gene: TRBD1
CDR3 protein: CSGQGSYEQYF; CDR3 DNA: TGCAGCGGACAGGGATCCTACGAGCAGTACTTC; J gene: TRBJ2-7; V gene: TRBV29-1; clone size: few; D gene: TRBD1
CDR3 protein: CASSIQDGEQFF; CDR3 DNA: TGTGCCAGCAGTATCCAGGATGGAGAGCAGTTCTTC; J gene: TRBJ2-1; V gene: TRBV11-3; clone size: -; D gene: -
CDR3 protein: CASRPHPGEANEKLFF; CDR3 DNA: TGTGCCAGCAGACCCCATCCGGGGGAGGCTAATGAAAAACTGTTTTTT; J gene: TRBJ1-4; V gene: TRBV6-6; clone size: -; D gene: -
CDR3 protein: CAVFEGAYEKLFF; CDR3 DNA: TGTGCCGTTTTCGAGGGGGCGTATGAAAAACTGTTTTTT; J gene: TRBJ1-4; V gene: TRBV6-1; clone size: once; D gene: TRBD1
CDR3 protein: CASSPGVTVNQPQHF; CDR3 DNA: TGTGCCAGTAGTCCAGGGGTGACGGTCAATCAGCCCCAGCATTTT; J gene: TRBJ1-5; V gene: TRBV19; clone size: few; D gene: -
CDR3 protein: CASSLVVGGNTDTQYF; CDR3 DNA: TGTGCCAGCAGCTTAGTCGTTGGGGGGAACACAGATACGCAGTATTTT; J gene: TRBJ2-3; V gene: TRBV7-6; clone size: -; D gene: -
CDR3 protein: CAISDNSGANGLTF; CDR3 DNA: TGTGCCATCAGTGACAACTCTGGGGCCAACGGCCTGACTTTC; J gene: TRBJ2-6; V gene: TRBV10-3; clone size: once; D gene: -
CDR3 protein: CASSLDRGYSPLHF; CDR3 DNA: TGTGCCAGCAGCTTAGACAGGGGGTATTCACCCCTCCACTTT; J gene: TRBJ1-6; V gene: TRBV7-2; clone size: -; D gene: TRBD1
CDR3 protein: CASSVTGLTGELFF; CDR3 DNA: TGTGCCAGCAGTGTCACAGGGCTCACCGGGGAGCTGTTTTTT; J gene: TRBJ2-2; V gene: TRBV2; clone size: -; D gene: -